These 13 T cell receptor beta chains share one sample of origin, sequenced in a study of T cell clusters in autoimmune cytopenias (dated by TCRdb to the late 2010s). The sequencer was an Illumina MiSeq. TRB rearrangements were amplified by multiplex PCR following a touch-down protocol, with the TRB-A and TRB-B primer pools mixed in one tube. Once TCRdb had reprocessed the reads, it stored one entry per CDR3 protein sequence and supplied no DNA. The table of this sample itemizes about 8,100 distinct CDR3 sequences. The ten biggest clones cover around 6% of the sample. Each sample's TRB amplification started from around 260 ng of peripheral blood genomic DNA, which corresponds to approximately 37,500 genome equivalents. Sequenced sample: peripheral blood. These receptor sequences come from a human donor with an autoimmune cytopenia or autoimmune hepatitis (not recorded which).

This clonotype is identified as medium-sized from frequency. The chain carries TRBV6-5 and TRBJ2-7; TCRdb lists TRBD1, though no DNA is available to test this call. The CDR3 is 13 residues long. Germline V gene sequence: CDR1 MNHEY, CDR2 SVGAGI. The CDR3 loop is CAVRTGTSYEQYF.

This chain uses TRBV7-2 with TRBJ1-1. The CDR3 length is 16 residues. Germline loops: CDR1 SGHTA, CDR2 FQGNSA. This CDR3 is CASSLWGDAMNTEAFF.

The CDR3 protein is CASNLWGVNEKLFF. This chain joins TRBV12-3 or TRBV12-4 and TRBJ1-4. The CDR3 is 14 residues long.

The rearrangement joins TRBV5-4 to TRBJ1-2; TCRdb outputs TRBD1, but without DNA this stays unchecked. The CDR3 covers 16 residues. Germline lookup yields CDR1 SGHNT and CDR2 YYREEE (reference sequence). CDR3 sequence reads: CASSLFLGRDGYGYTF.

This clonotype is identified as medium-sized from frequency. This chain connects TRBV19 to TRBJ2-3; absent DNA, TCRdb's TRBD1 call cannot be checked. CDR1 is LNHDA, CDR2 SQIVND, per germline (reference sequence). CDR3 size: 14 residues. CDR3 amino acids: CASDWGSGTDTQYF. The complete variable domain, with remaining parts taken from reference TRBV19 and TRBJ2-3, reads DGGITQSPKYLFRKEGQNVTLSCEQNLNHDAMYWYRQDPGQGLRLIYYSQIVNDFQKGDIAEGYSVSREKKESFPLTVTSAQKNPTAFYLCASDWGSGTDTQYFGPGTRLTVL.

The CDR3 is CASSPFTQGKTFSGANVLTF. This rearrangement joins TRBV18 to TRBJ2-6; TCRdb selects TRBD1, and the lack of DNA leaves this call unchecked. The CDR3 consists of 20 residues. Per germline, CDR1 KGHSH and CDR2 LQKENI.

The CDR3 is CASSLRRADRGVTEAFF. This sequence joins TRBV7-4 and TRBJ1-1; absent DNA, TCRdb's TRBD1 call cannot be checked. The CDR3 is 17 residues long. CDR1 SGHVT and CDR2 SQSDAQ come from the germline V gene.

This clonotype is called medium-sized based on its frequency. The CDR3 protein is CATNPGTSDTQYF. The rearrangement joins TRBV6-2 or TRBV6-3 to TRBJ2-3; TCRdb selects TRBD2, and the lack of DNA leaves this call unchecked. CDR1 is MNHEY and CDR2 is SVGEGT in the germline V gene. The CDR3 contains 13 residues.

The chain is built from TRBV6-2 or TRBV6-3 and TRBJ2-7; TCRdb's D call of TRBD1 is untestable without DNA. CDR1 MNHEY and CDR2 SVGEGT come from the germline V gene. This CDR3 has 17 residues. CDR3: CASSASLIRDRAYEQYF.

The V call is TRBV6-2 or TRBV6-3, the J call TRBJ1-5; TCRdb outputs TRBD1, but without DNA this stays unchecked. The length of the CDR3 is 13 residues. Germline V gives CDR1 MNHEY, CDR2 SVGEGT. The CDR3 reads CASSAGFNQPQHF.

This clonotype counts as medium-sized by frequency. The chain couples TRBV19 to TRBJ1-3; TCRdb returns TRBD1, unconfirmable since there is no DNA. This CDR3 has 16 residues. Germline V lookup: CDR1 LNHDA, CDR2 SQIVND (reference sequence). The CDR3 is CASSIHDSPSGNTIYF.

This clonotype is called large based on its frequency. The chain carries TRBV19 and TRBJ2-3. The germline CDR1 and CDR2 sequences are LNHDA and SQIVND (reference sequence). This CDR3 contains 11 residues. The chain's CDR3 is CASSMGDTQYF.

The chain combines TRBV5-3 with TRBJ1-2; TCRdb picks TRBD1, but there is no DNA to check that call. TRBV5-3 is known as an ORF, though its function is uncertain. CDR3 length: 13 residues. This CDR3 reads CASSLQGNYGYTF.